This T cell receptor (beta chain) was sequenced for a study of human T cells and chemical hapten exposure. TCRdb analysed the RACE reads with MiXCR anew, one entry per CDR3 protein. The sample has about 170,000 distinct CDR3 sequences; about 27% are singletons. The V and J ends lost 2 bases and 5 bases respectively, with 13 bases between them. Germline CDR1 reads MGHRA; CDR2 reads YSYEKL. This CDR3 spans 15 amino acids. The time point here: patch test 3, about 24 weeks after DPC sensitization. Treatment indicated: therapeutic diphenylcyclopropenone sensitization with weekly scalp DPC. Sequencing used whole blood, obtained in connection with sensitization to the hapten diphenylcyclopropenone (DPC). The chain employs TRBV4-1 and TRBJ2-1, with no clear D. The sequence derives from a woman aged 18-29 years with alopecia areata. Some clones in this sample may be carry-over from other donors' samples. CDR3 residues: CASSQTPGLNNEQFF. As DNA, the CDR3 is TGCGCCAGCAGCCAAACCCCAGGCCTTAACAATGAGCAGTTCTTC.